The 19 T cell receptor beta chains listed next were all sequenced from one sample in a study of blood T cells in healthy people across ages (dated by TCRdb to between 2015 and 2017). Library method: 5' RACE. The listed sequencing device is Illumina HiSeq 2500. A second PCR of about 6 to 11 cycles was performed with a sample-barcoded 5' primer and a J-beta primer mix. TCRdb redid the processing of the public reads, applying fastp at Q25 and MiXCR, and retained in-frame beta chains. When rows share a CDR3 protein, they turn into one entry using the most common DNA and genes. The sample records some 900,000 distinct CDR3 sequences, 29% of which are singletons. The top ten constitute 15% to 20% of the sample. The sequenced material came from blood. Every receptor here comes from a woman at least 80 years old in good health.

This clonotype showed up just a few times. The chain combines TRBV11-3 with TRBJ2-4; D might be TRBD1 or TRBD2, each matching 5 bases. V shed 1 base and J shed 4 bases, with 14 bases lying between them. Germline V gene data show CDR1 as SGHNT and CDR2 as YENEEA. This CDR3 spans 16 amino acids. CDR3 protein: CASSLVGESRKNIQYF. CDR3 in DNA: TGTGCCAGCAGCTTAGTAGGGGAGAGTAGGAAAAACATTCAGTACTTC.

This clonotype appeared many times. J is TRBJ2-1 and V is TRBV9; TRBD2 agrees at 9 bases. Germline assignment: CDR1 SGDLS and CDR2 YYNGEE. With 4 bases clipped from V and 7 bases from J, the junction kept 6 bases outside the gene matches. The CDR3 spans 14 residues. DNA of the CDR3: TGTGCCAGCAGCTCGTGGACTAGCGCGAATGAGCAGTTCTTC. It translates to CASSSWTSANEQFF. The full variable domain, with the rest looked up from reference TRBV9 and TRBJ2-1, is DSGVTQTPKHLITATGQRVTLRCSPRSGDLSVYWYQQSLDQGLQFLIQYYNGEERAKGNILERFSAQQFPDLHSELNLSSLELGDSALYFCASSSWTSANEQFFGPGTRLTVL.

This clonotype was counted at least ten times. The CDR3 coding sequence is TGTGCCAGCAGCCACACTGGGACAGGGAAAACCCAGTACTTC. It yields the protein CASSHTGTGKTQYF. The chain is built from TRBV7-2 and TRBJ2-5, with TRBD1 matching 9 bases. The trim removed 5 bases at V and 8 bases at J, leaving 9 bases unmatched. Germline CDR1 and CDR2: SGHTA and FQGNSA. This CDR3 has 14 amino acids. The full variable domain, in which reference TRBV7-2 and TRBJ2-5 provide the parts outside the CDR3, is GAGVSQSPSNKVTEKGKDVELRCDPISGHTALYWYRQSLGQGLEFLIYFQGNSAPDKSGLPSDRFSAERTGGSVSTLTIQRTQQEDSAVYLCASSHTGTGKTQYFGPGTRLLVL.

A remark on this clonotype: An end of the junction differs from the germline gene, which may be a read error. The chain joins TRBV18 to TRBJ1-1; 9 nucleotides match TRBD1. The CDR3 spans 13 residues. The germline CDR1 and CDR2 sequences are KGHSH and LQKENI. The chain's CDR3 is CASPPGQGTEAFF. DNA for the CDR3: TGTGCCAGCCCACCCGGACAGGGGACTGAAGCTTTCTTT.

This clonotype was detected only once. V and J are TRBV7-9 and TRBJ1-2, with 10 bases aligning to TRBD1. J gave up 0 bases and V 8 bases, and 6 bases lay outside the gene matches. Germline CDR1 and CDR2: SEHNR and FQNEAQ (reference sequence). The CDR3 contains 15 residues. The CDR3 loop is CASPDRGISNYGYTF. The CDR3 DNA reads as TGTGCCAGCCCGGACAGGGGGATTTCTAACTATGGCTACACCTTC.

This clonotype was seen a few times. J is TRBJ2-7 and V is TRBV21-1; the table's D call of TRBD2 was not tested on the DNA. TRBV21-1 is listed as a pseudogene. CDR3 length: 17 amino acids. CDR3 nucleotides: TGTGCCAGCAGCAAATCATTAGGAGGGGCCCTAGCCTACGAGCAGTACTTC. It translates to CASSKSLGGALAYEQYF.

This clonotype was observed once. The genes are TRBV4-2 and TRBJ1-5; a weak D match, TRBD1 (5 bases). The ends were cut back, 2 bases at V and 2 bases at J, with 22 bases in the middle. The CDR3 consists of 19 residues. Germline values: CDR1 LGHNA, CDR2 YNFKEQ. As DNA, the CDR3 is TGTGCCAGCAGCCAAAAGGCGGGGCGCGGGTTATCCGGCAATCAGCCCCAGCATTTT. Encoded protein: CASSQKAGRGLSGNQPQHF.

Notes on this clonotype: A much larger clone is a single base away; this may be a read error. This rearrangement joins TRBV4-2 to TRBJ2-3; 9 positions agree with TRBD2. Germline-derived CDR1 and CDR2 are LGHNA and YNFKEQ. The CDR3 sequence is 16 residues long. Written as DNA, the CDR3 is TGTGCCAGCAGCCAACGTACCGGGACTAGCACAGGTACGCAGTATTTT. Amino acid sequence: CASSQRTGTSTGTQYF.

The CDR3 here is CASSLAIGGRNEQFF. The CDR3 DNA reads TGTGCCAGCAGCTTAGCGATAGGGGGCCGCAATGAGCAGTTCTTC. V and J are TRBV7-2 and TRBJ2-1, with 7 positions matching TRBD1. From germline, CDR1 is SGHTA and CDR2 FQGNSA. V dropped 0 bases and J dropped 6; count of bases not matched to a gene: 5. The CDR3 loop spans 15 amino acids.

This sequence joins TRBV7-9 and TRBJ1-1, with D possibly matching TRBD1 (5 bases). Germline values: CDR1 SEHNR, CDR2 FQNEAQ (reference sequence). Deletions cut 1 base from V and 1 base from J, with 10 bases between. The CDR3 extends over 15 amino acids. CDR3 sequence (DNA): TGTGCCAGCAGCTTAGGTCTCGGACAGAACACTGAAGCTTTCTTT. It yields the protein CASSLGLGQNTEAFF.

This clonotype was recorded at least ten times. The chain employs TRBV7-2 and TRBJ1-2, with D perhaps matching TRBD1 (6 bases). V dropped 5 bases and J dropped 3 bases, with 10 bases sitting between them. The length of the CDR3 is 13 residues. CDR1 and CDR2 from the germline V gene are SGHTA and FQGNSA. CDR3 protein: CASSPRQDYGYTF. In nucleotides, the CDR3 is TGTGCCAGCAGCCCGCGACAGGACTATGGCTACACCTTC.

The rearrangement links TRBV7-2 to TRBJ2-7, with TRBD2 identical over 10 bases. The V segment lost 6 bases and the J segment 5 bases; nucleotides outside the gene matches: 7. CDR1 SGHTA and CDR2 FQGNSA come from the germline V gene. The CDR3 sequence is 14 residues long. The CDR3 reads CASSPTSGVNEQYF. Here the CDR3 DNA reads TGTGCCAGCAGTCCTACTAGCGGGGTAAACGAGCAGTACTTC.

This clonotype appeared a few times. J is TRBJ1-1 and V is TRBV18; no reliable D call. V dropped 2 bases and J dropped 3 bases, with 7 bases sitting between them. Germline CDR1 is KGHSH and CDR2 is LQKENI. The CDR3 totals 13 residues. In DNA form, the CDR3 reads TGTGCCAGCTCACCAGGGATGGACACTGAAGCTTTCTTT. Protein product: CASSPGMDTEAFF.

This clonotype was counted between two and nine times. A read error is possible here, since a much larger clone lies one base away. The V and J genes are TRBV12-3 or TRBV12-4 and TRBJ2-3; D is possibly TRBD1 (6 bases). CDR3 size: 13 residues. CDR3 bases: TGTGCCAGCAGATGGGACACCACAGATGCGCAGTATTTT. It is translated as CASRWDTTDAQYF.

About this clonotype itself: A much more abundant neighbour one base away suggests this may be a read error. The chain couples TRBV10-3 to TRBJ2-6, with D possibly matching TRBD2 (6 bases). V was trimmed by 5 bases and J by 18 bases, leaving 23 bases between them. Germline V gene sequence: CDR1 ENHRY, CDR2 SYGVKD. The CDR3 loop spans 14 amino acids. CDR3 in amino acids: CAISPGVSLGPRTF. The CDR3 DNA reads as TGTGCCATCAGTCCGGGGGTCTCGTTAGGACCCCGGACTTTC.

In this sample, this clonotype turned up many times. V gene TRBV10-1 combines with J gene TRBJ2-1; 8 bases line up with TRBD1. J gave up 3 bases and V 3 bases, and 4 bases lay outside the gene matches. Germline V gene lookup returns CDR1 WNHNN and CDR2 SYGVQD (reference sequence). The CDR3 contains 15 residues. CDR3: CASSDAGTGYNEQFF. The CDR3 nucleotides are TGCGCCAGCAGTGACGCCGGGACAGGCTACAATGAGCAGTTCTTC.

V gene TRBV7-6 combines with J gene TRBJ2-6; 7 nucleotides align to TRBD1. Trimming took 5 bases from V and 3 from J; bases not matched to a gene: 7. Germline values: CDR1 SGHVS, CDR2 FNYEAQ. This CDR3 is 16 amino acids long. As DNA, the CDR3 is TGTGCCAGCAGCCCCCTCGACAGGGTTGGGGCCAACGTCCTGACTTTC. Its translation is CASSPLDRVGANVLTF.

This chain uses TRBV10-3 with TRBJ2-2; D remains unclear. V lost 2 bases and J 6 bases, leaving 10 bases between the germline ends. Germline V CDR1 and CDR2: ENHRY, SYGVKD. This CDR3 is built from 14 residues. CDR3 sequence reads: CAISERSPPGELFF. CDR3 DNA sequence: TGTGCCATCAGTGAGAGATCCCCGCCCGGGGAGCTGTTTTTT.

This clonotype was seen ten or more times. CDR3 DNA sequence: TGTGCCAGCAGCTGGGTAGCGGGGGGTCAAGAGACCCAGTACTTC. This translates into CASSWVAGGQETQYF. The chain recombines TRBV7-2 with TRBJ2-5; TRBD2 agrees at 10 bases. Germline CDR1 and CDR2: SGHTA and FQGNSA. CDR3 size: 15 residues. Trimming cost V 4 bases and J 2 bases; bases outside gene matches: 4.